Listed below are T cell receptor beta chains from one sample, sequenced in a study of blood T cell repertoires in COVID-19. The repertoire was sequenced with immunoSEQ multiplex PCR; TCRdb's copy has only in-frame clones and lacks some. The repertoire holds around 160,000 clones, with about 92% as singletons. The sample consisted of peripheral blood. These receptors came from a woman in her sixties or seventies with COVID-19, enrolled during active disease. Each CDR3 is given with its conserved first and last residue. Each record gives: clone size, V gene, D gene, CDR3 length, J gene, CDR3 protein, CDR3 DNA. The D gene is left open where the match is weak. Size values are once, few and many counts, or a class for expanded clones, and some rows have none.

abundance: NA
v_gene: TRBV6-5
d_gene: NA
len: 15
j_gene: TRBJ2-6
CDR3aa: CASSLTGSGANVLTF
CDR3nt: TGTGCCAGCAGTTTAACCGGCTCTGGGGCCAACGTCCTGACTTTC

abundance: NA
v_gene: TRBV5-5
d_gene: TRBD1
len: 17
j_gene: TRBJ2-6
CDR3aa: CASSGRDRGSGANVLTF
CDR3nt: TGTGCCAGCAGCGGACGGGACAGGGGTTCAGGGGCCAACGTCCTGACTTTC

abundance: NA
v_gene: TRBV19
d_gene: NA
len: 13
j_gene: TRBJ1-1
CDR3aa: CASSTTGNTEAFF
CDR3nt: TGTGCCAGTAGTACAACAGGGAACACTGAAGCTTTCTTT

abundance: NA
v_gene: TRBV19
d_gene: NA
len: 14
j_gene: TRBJ1-3
CDR3aa: CASSLYSSGNTIYF
CDR3nt: TGTGCCAGTAGCCTGTACAGCTCTGGAAACACCATATATTTT

abundance: NA
v_gene: TRBV5-8
d_gene: NA
len: 14
j_gene: TRBJ2-3
CDR3aa: CASSSRTSTDTQYF
CDR3nt: TGTGCCAGCAGCTCTCGGACATCCACAGATACGCAGTATTTT

abundance: NA
v_gene: TRBV27
d_gene: NA
len: 16
j_gene: TRBJ2-1
CDR3aa: CASSLSRGSSYNEQFF
CDR3nt: TGTGCCAGCAGTTTATCTCGGGGGTCCTCCTACAATGAGCAGTTCTTC

abundance: NA
v_gene: TRBV27
d_gene: NA
len: 19
j_gene: TRBJ2-3
CDR3aa: CASSLYPGTVGLVADTQYF
CDR3nt: TGTGCCAGCAGTCTCTATCCAGGGACTGTCGGTTTAGTGGCAGATACGCAGTATTTT

abundance: once
v_gene: TRBV6-5
d_gene: NA
len: 12
j_gene: TRBJ2-7
CDR3aa: CASSRQVGEQYF
CDR3nt: TGTGCCAGCAGCAGACAGGTTGGCGAGCAGTACTTC

abundance: NA
v_gene: TRBV28
d_gene: NA
len: 15
j_gene: TRBJ1-2
CDR3aa: CASSDFSAPNYGYTF
CDR3nt: TGTGCCAGCAGCGACTTCAGTGCACCGAACTATGGCTACACCTTC

abundance: once
v_gene: TRBV11-3
d_gene: NA
len: 14
j_gene: TRBJ1-1
CDR3aa: CASSLEGEDTEAFF
CDR3nt: TGTGCCAGCAGCTTAGAGGGGGAGGACACTGAAGCTTTCTTT

abundance: NA
v_gene: TRBV18
d_gene: TRBD1
len: 14
j_gene: TRBJ1-3
CDR3aa: CASSTGVAGNTIYF
CDR3nt: TGTGCCAGCTCCACAGGGGTGGCTGGAAACACCATATATTTT

abundance: NA
v_gene: TRBV3-1/TRBV3-2
d_gene: TRBD2
len: 14
j_gene: TRBJ2-5
CDR3aa: CASTLRLARETQYF
CDR3nt: TGTGCCAGCACCCTTCGACTAGCCCGGGAGACCCAGTACTTC

abundance: NA
v_gene: TRBV11-2
d_gene: NA
len: 13
j_gene: TRBJ1-1
CDR3aa: CASSGTGTTEAFF
CDR3nt: TGTGCCAGCAGCGGAACAGGGACCACTGAAGCTTTCTTT

abundance: NA
v_gene: TRBV6-5
d_gene: TRBD1
len: 15
j_gene: TRBJ1-5
CDR3aa: CASSSRTGSNQPQHF
CDR3nt: TGTGCCAGCAGTTCTAGGACAGGGAGCAATCAGCCCCAGCATTTT

abundance: NA
v_gene: TRBV6-6
d_gene: NA
len: 13
j_gene: TRBJ1-2
CDR3aa: CASSPRQNYGYTF
CDR3nt: TGTGCCAGCAGTCCCCGACAGAACTATGGCTACACCTTC

abundance: NA
v_gene: TRBV4-3
d_gene: NA
len: 15
j_gene: TRBJ2-7
CDR3aa: CASSPELDRAHEQYF
CDR3nt: TGCGCCAGCAGCCCAGAACTAGACCGGGCCCACGAGCAGTACTTC

abundance: once
v_gene: TRBV5-1
d_gene: NA
len: 14
j_gene: TRBJ2-3
CDR3aa: CASSQGRATDTQYF
CDR3nt: TGCGCCAGCAGTCAGGGTAGGGCCACAGATACGCAGTATTTT

abundance: few
v_gene: TRBV4-1
d_gene: TRBD2
len: 18
j_gene: TRBJ2-2
CDR3aa: CASSQPGLAGGYTGELFF
CDR3nt: TGCGCCAGCAGCCAACCGGGACTAGCGGGGGGCTACACCGGGGAGCTGTTTTTT

abundance: few
v_gene: TRBV11-2
d_gene: NA
len: 13
j_gene: TRBJ2-7
CDR3aa: CASSLAGNYEQYF
CDR3nt: TGTGCCAGCAGCTTAGCGGGAAACTACGAGCAGTACTTC

abundance: NA
v_gene: TRBV19
d_gene: TRBD1
len: 15
j_gene: TRBJ2-5
CDR3aa: CASSIRSTGQETQYF
CDR3nt: TGTGCCAGTAGTATAAGGTCGACAGGGCAGGAGACCCAGTACTTC

abundance: NA
v_gene: TRBV5-5
d_gene: NA
len: 16
j_gene: TRBJ2-7
CDR3aa: CASSLNAGRGSYEQYF
CDR3nt: TGTGCCAGCAGCTTAAATGCGGGACGCGGTTCCTACGAGCAGTACTTC

abundance: NA
v_gene: TRBV2
d_gene: NA
len: 14
j_gene: TRBJ1-2
CDR3aa: CASSETPRAAGYTF
CDR3nt: TGTGCCAGCAGTGAAACCCCCAGGGCCGCTGGGTACACCTTC

abundance: NA
v_gene: TRBV27
d_gene: NA
len: 13
j_gene: TRBJ1-5
CDR3aa: CASSLQGRQPQHF
CDR3nt: TGTGCCAGCAGTTTACAGGGGCGACAGCCCCAGCATTTT

abundance: NA
v_gene: TRBV9
d_gene: NA
len: 15
j_gene: TRBJ2-2
CDR3aa: CASRQHLGTSGELFF
CDR3nt: TGTGCCAGCAGACAACATTTGGGGACATCCGGGGAGCTGTTTTTT

abundance: NA
v_gene: TRBV3-1/TRBV3-2
d_gene: NA
len: 14
j_gene: TRBJ1-2
CDR3aa: CASSQAPGNYGYTF
CDR3nt: TGTGCCAGCAGCCAAGCCCCGGGGAACTATGGCTACACCTTC

abundance: NA
v_gene: TRBV11-2
d_gene: TRBD1
len: 13
j_gene: TRBJ2-1
CDR3aa: CASSLNRGNEQFF
CDR3nt: TGTGCCAGCAGCCTAAACAGGGGGAATGAGCAGTTCTTC

abundance: NA
v_gene: TRBV5-6
d_gene: NA
len: 13
j_gene: TRBJ1-2
CDR3aa: CASSLPSNYGYTF
CDR3nt: TGTGCCAGCAGCTTACCAAGCAACTATGGCTACACCTTC

abundance: NA
v_gene: TRBV29-1
d_gene: NA
len: 12
j_gene: TRBJ1-1
CDR3aa: CSASQGNTEAFF
CDR3nt: TGCAGCGCTAGCCAGGGGAACACTGAAGCTTTCTTT

abundance: once
v_gene: TRBV18
d_gene: TRBD1
len: 15
j_gene: TRBJ1-6
CDR3aa: CASSPSSGQGSPLHF
CDR3nt: TGTGCCAGCTCACCGTCCTCGGGACAGGGATCACCCCTCCACTTT

abundance: NA
v_gene: TRBV7-9
d_gene: TRBD2
len: 17
j_gene: TRBJ2-2
CDR3aa: CASSLVGTSGNTGELFF
CDR3nt: TGTGCCAGCAGCTTAGTAGGGACTAGCGGTAACACCGGGGAGCTGTTTTTT

abundance: NA
v_gene: TRBV19
d_gene: NA
len: 13
j_gene: TRBJ1-2
CDR3aa: CASSFGGNYGYTF
CDR3nt: TGTGCCAGTAGTTTTGGGGGGAACTATGGCTACACCTTC

abundance: NA
v_gene: TRBV7-8
d_gene: TRBD2
len: 16
j_gene: TRBJ2-1
CDR3aa: CASSLMGLAGGNEQFF
CDR3nt: TGTGCCAGCAGCTTAATGGGACTAGCGGGGGGGAATGAGCAGTTCTTC

abundance: NA
v_gene: TRBV29-1
d_gene: TRBD1
len: 13
j_gene: TRBJ2-7
CDR3aa: CSVDRTPSYEQYF
CDR3nt: TGCAGCGTGGACAGGACCCCGTCATACGAGCAGTACTTC

abundance: NA
v_gene: TRBV10-3
d_gene: TRBD2
len: 16
j_gene: TRBJ2-1
CDR3aa: CAISDLLAGGRNEQFF
CDR3nt: TGTGCCATCAGTGATCTACTAGCGGGGGGCAGGAATGAGCAGTTCTTC

abundance: NA
v_gene: TRBV2
d_gene: TRBD1
len: 15
j_gene: TRBJ1-3
CDR3aa: CASIRDRGTPNTIYF
CDR3nt: TGTGCCAGCATCCGGGACAGGGGAACCCCAAACACCATATATTTT

abundance: NA
v_gene: TRBV30
d_gene: NA
len: 14
j_gene: TRBJ1-1
CDR3aa: CAWRRGRLNTEAFF
CDR3nt: TGTGCCTGGAGGCGAGGCAGATTGAACACTGAAGCTTTCTTT

abundance: NA
v_gene: TRBV12-3/TRBV12-4
d_gene: NA
len: 13
j_gene: TRBJ1-2
CDR3aa: CASSSILTDGYTF
CDR3nt: TGTGCCAGCAGTTCGATCCTCACGGATGGCTACACCTTC

abundance: NA
v_gene: TRBV3-1/TRBV3-2
d_gene: TRBD2
len: 18
j_gene: TRBJ2-1
CDR3aa: CASSQAGRGLAGGNEQFF
CDR3nt: TGTGCCAGCAGCCAAGCCGGAAGAGGACTAGCGGGGGGCAATGAGCAGTTCTTC

abundance: NA
v_gene: TRBV19
d_gene: NA
len: 16
j_gene: TRBJ2-1
CDR3aa: CASSIDLGSGVNEQFF
CDR3nt: TGTGCCAGTAGTATAGATCTAGGAAGCGGTGTAAATGAGCAGTTCTTC

abundance: NA
v_gene: TRBV7-2
d_gene: TRBD2
len: 16
j_gene: TRBJ2-1
CDR3aa: CASSVTGGPRYNEQFF
CDR3nt: TGTGCCAGCAGCGTGACGGGGGGGCCTAGGTACAATGAGCAGTTCTTC

abundance: NA
v_gene: TRBV5-1
d_gene: TRBD2
len: 16
j_gene: TRBJ2-5
CDR3aa: CASSLGLAGGSETQYF
CDR3nt: TGCGCCAGCAGCTTGGGATTAGCGGGGGGCAGTGAGACCCAGTACTTC

abundance: NA
v_gene: TRBV4-3
d_gene: NA
len: 15
j_gene: TRBJ1-2
CDR3aa: CASSQGLLENYGYTF
CDR3nt: TGCGCCAGCAGCCAGGGACTCCTAGAGAACTATGGCTACACCTTC

abundance: NA
v_gene: TRBV9
d_gene: NA
len: 16
j_gene: TRBJ2-2
CDR3aa: CASSVGGGANTGELFF
CDR3nt: TGTGCCAGCAGCGTAGGCGGGGGCGCGAACACCGGGGAGCTGTTTTTT

abundance: NA
v_gene: TRBV15
d_gene: NA
len: 13
j_gene: TRBJ1-1
CDR3aa: CATRPGPGTEAFF
CDR3nt: TGTGCCACCAGGCCAGGGCCCGGTACTGAAGCTTTCTTT

abundance: NA
v_gene: TRBV5-1
d_gene: TRBD1
len: 15
j_gene: TRBJ2-1
CDR3aa: CASSLVGQGSNEQFF
CDR3nt: TGCGCCAGCAGCTTGGTGGGACAGGGTTCCAATGAGCAGTTCTTC

abundance: NA
v_gene: TRBV6-5
d_gene: NA
len: 13
j_gene: TRBJ1-5
CDR3aa: CASATGSNQPQHF
CDR3nt: TGTGCCAGCGCCACGGGTAGCAATCAGCCCCAGCATTTT

abundance: NA
v_gene: TRBV19
d_gene: NA
len: 13
j_gene: TRBJ1-5
CDR3aa: CASSIKPPGPQHF
CDR3nt: TGTGCCAGTAGTATAAAGCCCCCGGGGCCCCAGCATTTT

abundance: NA
v_gene: TRBV19
d_gene: NA
len: 17
j_gene: TRBJ1-3
CDR3aa: CASSRPGLLQTGNTIYF
CDR3nt: TGTGCCAGTAGTAGACCGGGACTGCTCCAAACTGGAAACACCATATATTTT

abundance: NA
v_gene: TRBV9
d_gene: NA
len: 12
j_gene: TRBJ2-7
CDR3aa: CASSGGGYEQYF
CDR3nt: TGTGCCAGCAGCGGAGGAGGGTACGAGCAGTACTTC

abundance: once
v_gene: TRBV7-2
d_gene: NA
len: 12
j_gene: TRBJ1-2
CDR3aa: CASSQDTYGYTF
CDR3nt: TGTGCCAGCAGCCAAGACACCTATGGCTACACCTTC

abundance: NA
v_gene: TRBV3-1/TRBV3-2
d_gene: NA
len: 14
j_gene: TRBJ2-2
CDR3aa: CASSHTISGGELFF
CDR3nt: TGTGCCAGCAGCCACACCATTTCGGGCGGGGAGCTGTTTTTT

abundance: NA
v_gene: TRBV2
d_gene: TRBD1
len: 15
j_gene: TRBJ2-3
CDR3aa: CASSIDRGGTDTQYF
CDR3nt: TGTGCCAGCAGCATAGACAGGGGTGGAACAGATACGCAGTATTTT

abundance: NA
v_gene: TRBV10-3
d_gene: TRBD1
len: 16
j_gene: TRBJ1-2
CDR3aa: CAISEGVNRGSYGYTF
CDR3nt: TGTGCCATCAGTGAGGGGGTGAACAGGGGGTCCTATGGCTACACCTTC

abundance: NA
v_gene: TRBV4-2
d_gene: TRBD2
len: 19
j_gene: TRBJ2-3
CDR3aa: CASSQDSTGGGPGTDTQYF
CDR3nt: TGTGCCAGCAGCCAAGATTCCACGGGCGGGGGGCCCGGCACAGATACGCAGTATTTT

abundance: NA
v_gene: TRBV7-2
d_gene: NA
len: 14
j_gene: TRBJ1-4
CDR3aa: CASRDGTNNEKLFF
CDR3nt: TGTGCCAGCAGGGACGGGACAAATAATGAAAAACTGTTTTTT